This T cell receptor beta chain is from a study of PD-L1 blockade in urothelial cancer. Study at large: The patients first took atezolizumab in 2014, receiving 1,200 mg intravenously every 3 weeks.

Germline loops: CDR1 MDHEN, CDR2 SYDVKM. After removal of 6 bases from V and 6 bases from J, the junction contained 14 bases not matched to a gene. CDR3 length: 16 residues. Measured with immunoSEQ multiplex PCR; TCRdb has only the in-frame clones, and not every one. The sample lists 100,000 or so clones; 70% to 85% were seen once. V gene TRBV28 combines with J gene TRBJ1-2, with TRBD1 matching over 9 bases. This receptor was taken from a man aged 45-65 years with urothelial cancer. The sample consisted of PBMCs, taken around atezolizumab (anti-PD-L1) treatment. The CDR3 DNA is TGTGCCAGCAGCCCTACGGCGTACAGGGGGCCTAATGGCTACACCTTC. This gives the protein CASSPTAYRGPNGYTF.